This is a list of T cell receptor beta chains from one sample in a study of blood T cell repertoires in COVID-19. Generated by immunoSEQ multiplex PCR, the TCRdb table keeps only in-frame clones and is missing some. This table has some 220,000 clones, 80% to 90% appearing once. The specimen sequenced was peripheral blood. Every receptor here comes from a man over 45 with active or convalescent COVID-19. The CDR3 runs from the conserved cysteine through the conserved F or W. D genes are given only for firm matches. Where a row states a size, it is once, few, many or the class of an expanded clone; other rows omit it.

V gene	D gene	clone size	J gene	CDR3 protein	CDR3 DNA
TRBV5-1	TRBD2	NA	TRBJ2-3	CASSPLAGGSTDTQYF	TGCGCCAGCAGCCCCTTAGCGGGAGGTAGCACAGATACGCAGTATTTT
TRBV6-5	NA	NA	TRBJ1-5	CASSYSQYSNQPQHF	TGTGCCAGCAGTTACTCCCAGTATAGCAATCAGCCCCAGCATTTT
TRBV28	TRBD2	NA	TRBJ2-1	CASSIAGGPEEQFF	TGTGCCAGCAGTATAGCGGGGGGGCCTGAGGAGCAGTTCTTC
TRBV7-3	TRBD1	NA	TRBJ2-1	CASSGGTGRYNEQFF	TGTGCCAGCAGCGGAGGGACAGGGAGGTACAATGAGCAGTTCTTC
TRBV11-2	TRBD2	once	TRBJ2-5	CASSAGGETQYF	TGTGCCAGCAGCGCCGGGGGGGAGACCCAGTACTTC
TRBV7-3	NA	NA	TRBJ2-1	CASSVDSLGEQFF	TGTGCCAGCAGCGTCGACAGTCTGGGTGAGCAGTTCTTC
TRBV4-2	TRBD1	NA	TRBJ1-6	CASSQRVLTTGQGLGSPLHF	TGTGCCAGCAGCCAAAGGGTCCTTACAACGGGACAGGGACTGGGTTCACCCCTCCACTTT
TRBV18	TRBD1	NA	TRBJ2-7	CASSQGAGEQYF	TGTGCCAGCTCACAGGGGGCGGGCGAGCAGTACTTC
TRBV19	NA	once	TRBJ2-7	CASNRGGSYEQYF	TGTGCCAGTAACAGAGGAGGGAGTTACGAGCAGTACTTC
TRBV16	TRBD2	NA	TRBJ2-3	CASSPATSGHFTQYF	TGTGCCAGCAGCCCTGCGACTAGCGGGCATTTTACGCAGTATTTT
TRBV6-5	TRBD1	NA	TRBJ1-6	CASQKDRGNSPLHF	TGTGCCTCACAAAAGGACAGGGGTAATTCACCCCTCCACTTT
TRBV7-2	TRBD2	NA	TRBJ2-7	CAISPDGLAGTSGSYEQYF	TGTGCCATCTCACCCGACGGGCTAGCCGGGACTAGCGGCTCCTACGAGCAGTACTTC
TRBV4-2	TRBD2	NA	TRBJ2-3	CASSQDFRGGDTDTQYF	TGTGCCAGCAGCCAAGATTTCCGGGGGGGGGACACAGATACGCAGTATTTT
TRBV12-3/TRBV12-4	NA	NA	TRBJ2-7	CASSADQTFEQYF	TGTGCCAGCAGTGCCGACCAGACTTTCGAGCAGTACTTC
TRBV2	NA	NA	TRBJ1-5	CASRTDGDQPQHF	TGTGCCAGCCGGACAGATGGGGATCAGCCCCAGCATTTT
TRBV28	NA	NA	TRBJ2-7	CASRPQGPGEQYF	TGTGCCAGCAGGCCCCAGGGCCCCGGGGAGCAGTACTTC
TRBV3-1/TRBV3-2	NA	NA	TRBJ1-1	CASSQDVLGRRSAF	TGTGCCAGCAGCCAAGATGTACTGGGGAGGCGAAGTGCTTTT
TRBV10-3	TRBD2	NA	TRBJ2-7	CAISESLAGGTEQYF	TGTGCCATCAGTGAGTCGCTAGCGGGAGGTACCGAGCAGTACTTC
TRBV2	NA	NA	TRBJ1-1	CASSTKTEHTEAFF	TGTGCCAGCAGCACCAAAACAGAACACACTGAAGCTTTCTTT
TRBV9	NA	NA	TRBJ1-2	CASSVGNMEYYGYTF	TGTGCCAGCAGCGTAGGTAATATGGAGTACTATGGCTACACCTTC
TRBV7-2	TRBD2	NA	TRBJ2-5	CASSSGLAGVSGETQYF	TGTGCCAGCAGCTCGGGACTAGCGGGAGTTAGTGGAGAGACCCAGTACTTC
TRBV7-2	TRBD1	NA	TRBJ1-2	CASSSRGTGSNYGYTF	TGTGCCAGCAGCTCAAGAGGGACAGGCTCTAACTATGGCTACACCTTC
TRBV5-1	NA	NA	TRBJ2-3	CASRDSISTDTQYF	TGCGCCAGCAGAGACTCGATTTCCACAGATACGCAGTATTTT
TRBV19	NA	NA	TRBJ2-2	CASTGRGATGELFF	TGTGCCAGTACTGGCAGGGGCGCCACCGGGGAGCTGTTTTTT
TRBV18	NA	NA	TRBJ2-5	CASSRTGTPGETQYF	TGTGCCAGCTCGCGAACTGGGACACCCGGGGAGACCCAGTACTTC
TRBV5-1	NA	NA	TRBJ2-6	CASSFDGTGANVLTF	TGCGCCAGCAGCTTTGATGGCACGGGGGCCAACGTCCTGACTTTC
TRBV7-9	NA	NA	TRBJ1-1	CASSLRQGGVNTEAFF	TGTGCCAGCAGCCTCCGACAAGGGGGAGTGAACACTGAAGCTTTCTTT
TRBV21-1	NA	NA	TRBJ2-1	CASSLRRTSGRARNEQFF	TGTGCCAGCAGCCTTCGGAGGACTAGCGGGAGGGCCAGGAATGAGCAGTTCTTC
TRBV9	TRBD1	NA	TRBJ1-4	CASNPSGTVNEKLFF	TGTGCCAGCAACCCTTCCGGGACAGTTAATGAAAAACTGTTTTTT
TRBV7-5	NA	NA	TRBJ1-2	CVRSLRLRGRGGYTF	TGTGTCAGAAGCCTCCGACTCAGGGGGCGAGGTGGCTACACCTTC
TRBV4-1	NA	NA	TRBJ1-4	CASSQQGFANEKLFF	TGCGCCAGCAGCCAACAGGGCTTTGCTAATGAAAAACTGTTTTTT
TRBV5-1	TRBD1	NA	TRBJ1-3	CASSTTGPGNTIYF	TGCGCCAGCAGCACGACAGGGCCGGGAAACACCATATATTTT
TRBV11-1	NA	NA	TRBJ2-5	CASSLGHRSQETQYF	TGTGCCAGCAGCTTGGGCCACAGGAGTCAAGAGACCCAGTACTTC